What follows are 2 T cell receptor beta chains derived from one specimen sequenced in a study of CD8 T cells in ankylosing spondylitis (dated 2017 in TCRdb). Libraries were built with 5' RACE. The reads were generated on an Illumina HiSeq 2500. Using fastp at Q25 and MiXCR, TCRdb reprocessed the public reads and kept productive beta chains. Here each entry gathers all rows of one CDR3 protein and keeps the most common genes and DNA. The sample yields under 250,000 distinct CDR3 sequences; over 30% were counted once. The ten top clones hold roughly 4% of the sample. Sequenced: blood, either unsorted or a sorted T cell fraction (not recorded which). These receptors all stem from a male donor with ankylosing spondylitis or in good health (not recorded which).

This chain connects TRBV7-3 to TRBJ2-5; D unresolved. Trimming shortened V by 2 bases and J by 5 bases, and 15 bases separated the two germline ends. Germline V gives CDR1 SGHTA, CDR2 FQGTGA. The CDR3 is 15 amino acids. The CDR3 here is CASSLFPQSMETQYF. The CDR3 DNA reads as TGTGCCAGCAGCTTATTTCCGCAATCCATGGAGACCCAGTACTTC.

The table lists this clonotype with a few counts. The J gene is TRBJ2-7, the V gene TRBV20-1, with D possibly being TRBD2 (5 bases). The CDR3 totals 13 residues. The germline V and J ends were trimmed by 6 bases and 5 bases, with 17 bases remaining between them. Germline values: CDR1 DFQATT, CDR2 SNEGSKA (reference sequence). CDR3 amino acids: CSALEGAVHEQYF. As DNA, the CDR3 is TGCAGTGCCCTCGAGGGAGCCGTTCACGAGCAGTACTTC.